What follows are 24 T cell receptor beta chains derived from one specimen sequenced in a study of PD-L1 blockade in urothelial cancer (dated by TCRdb to 2016 to 2017). In light of the paper, this sample's time point label describes: peripheral blood 6 weeks after treatment start. The method was the immunoSEQ multiplex PCR assay. TCRdb provides this immuneACCESS table in a form limited to in-frame rearrangements. Some clones are lacking; in checked studies, under half of them reflect an unresolved V gene, and why the rest are absent is not known. The sample table shows 35,000 to 45,000 clones, and roughly 80% are seen once. The leading ten clones occupy approximately 16% of the sample. The specimen was PBMCs, collected around atezolizumab (anti-PD-L1) treatment. These receptors were obtained from a man aged 55 to 70 with urothelial cancer.

The J gene is TRBJ1-3, the V gene TRBV7-9, with D unresolved. The germline gives CDR1 SEHNR, CDR2 FQNEAQ (reference sequence). V lost 5 bases, J lost 0 bases, and 8 bases lay in between. There are 14 residues in the CDR3. The CDR3 DNA is TGTGCCAGCAGCCCAAGGAGCTCTGGAAACACCATATATTTT. Encoded protein: CASSPRSSGNTIYF. Variable domain in full (rest from reference TRBV7-9 and TRBJ1-3): DTGVSQNPRHKITKRGQNVTFRCDPISEHNRLYWYRQTLGQGPEFLTYFQNEAQLEKSRLLSDRFSAERPKGSFSTLEIQRTEQGDSAMYLCASSPRSSGNTIYFGEGSWLTVV.

The V gene is TRBV7-9, the J gene TRBJ2-2; 8 nucleotides align to TRBD1. The germline CDR1 and CDR2 sequences are SEHNR and FQNEAQ (reference sequence). The junction had 1 base not matched to a gene; V was cut back by 5 bases and J by 5 bases. CDR3 length: 13 residues. The CDR3 here is CASSRTGTGELFF. The CDR3 DNA is TGTGCCAGCAGCCGGACAGGGACCGGGGAGCTGTTTTTT.

The chain uses TRBV5-1 and TRBJ1-1, with 10 bases lining up with TRBD1. The length of the CDR3 is 15 residues. CDR1 SGHRS and CDR2 YFSETQ come from the germline V gene. V was pared by 4 bases and J by 7 bases, with 10 bases of the junction left unmatched. The CDR3 coding sequence is TGCGCCAGCAGCCCTTATACGGGGACAGGGGATGAAGCTTTCTTT. It translates to CASSPYTGTGDEAFF.

V usage is TRBV6-1 and J usage is TRBJ1-4, with 7 bases matching TRBD1. CDR1 is MNHNS and CDR2 is SASEGT in the germline V gene. The CDR3 has 15 amino acids. The V segment lost 7 bases and the J segment 6 bases; nucleotides outside the gene matches: 11. The CDR3 loop is CASTRTGGGDEKLFF. CDR3 bases: TGTGCCAGCACAAGGACAGGAGGTGGAGATGAAAAACTGTTTTTT.

The rearrangement joins TRBV7-9 to TRBJ1-2; no reliable D call. From germline, CDR1 is SEHNR and CDR2 FQNEAQ (reference sequence). The CDR3 totals 14 residues. The ends were cut back, 1 base at V and 2 bases at J, with 8 bases in the middle. The CDR3 DNA reads as TGTGCCAGCAGCTTAGATACACAGAACTATGGCTACACCTTC. Translating it yields CASSLDTQNYGYTF.

V gene TRBV6-1 combines with J gene TRBJ2-7; 9 bases agree with TRBD1. V dropped 3 bases and J dropped 3; count of bases not matched to a gene: 6. The V gene's germline CDR1 is MNHNS and CDR2 SASEGT. The CDR3 runs to 15 residues. In nucleotides, the CDR3 is TGTGCCAGCAGTGAGGGGACAGGGCTGGACTACGAGCAGTACTTC. Translating it yields CASSEGTGLDYEQYF.

V gene TRBV30 combines with J gene TRBJ1-3; D gene unclear. Germline loops: CDR1 GTSNPN, CDR2 SVGIG (reference sequence). This CDR3 comprises 16 residues. V lost 2 bases to trimming and J lost 0 bases, with 14 bases between them. CDR3 residues: CAWSLWEERSGNTIYF. The CDR3 bases are TGTGCCTGGAGTCTTTGGGAGGAGCGCTCTGGAAACACCATATATTTT.

The V call is TRBV5-1, the J call TRBJ2-7; TRBD1 aligns across 12 bases. This CDR3 region has 14 residues. Germline V CDR1 and CDR2: SGHRS, YFSETQ. J gave up 6 bases and V 5 bases, and 6 bases lay outside the gene matches. CDR3 sequence reads: CASRPGQGAGEQYF. Written as DNA, the CDR3 is TGCGCCAGCAGGCCGGGACAGGGGGCGGGCGAGCAGTACTTC.

The chain links TRBV6-1 to TRBJ1-4, with TRBD1 matching over 7 bases. V lost 3 bases to trimming and J lost 4 bases; unmatched junction nucleotides: 2. The CDR3 totals 14 residues. Germline V gene sequence: CDR1 MNHNS, CDR2 SASEGT. CDR3 DNA sequence: TGTGCCAGCAGTGAGACAGGGAGTAATGAAAAACTGTTTTTT. The encoded protein is CASSETGSNEKLFF.

The CDR3 region has the DNA TGTGCCACCCGACGGGGGGGACAAGTCTCCGAGCAGTACTTC. It yields the protein CATRRGGQVSEQYF. The chain has TRBV28 and TRBJ2-7, with 8 bases lining up with TRBD2. Germline loops: CDR1 MDHEN, CDR2 SYDVKM. The CDR3 is 14 amino acids. J was trimmed by 6 bases and V by 10 bases; bases with no gene match: 14.

CDR3 protein: CASSYLQGRGTQYF. DNA for the CDR3: TGTGCCAGCAGTTACCTCCAGGGTAGGGGGACCCAGTACTTC. The genes are TRBV6-6 and TRBJ2-5, with a tentative D call TRBD1 (5 bases). V was cut by 2 bases and J by 7 bases, with 14 bases left in between. The CDR3 is made up of 14 amino acids. Germline CDR1 and CDR2: MNHNY and SVGAGI (reference sequence).

This chain joins TRBV7-2 and TRBJ1-3; the D gene is possibly TRBD1 (6 bases). CDR3 length equals 15 residues. Germline V gene data show CDR1 as SGHTA and CDR2 as FQGNSA. The V end was cut by 3 bases, the J end by 0 bases, with 9 bases between. The CDR3 nucleotides read TGTGCCAGCAGCTTCACAGGGTTCTCTGGAAACACCATATATTTT. Translation: CASSFTGFSGNTIYF. The full variable domain, its missing parts supplied by reference TRBV7-2 and TRBJ1-3, is GAGVSQSPSNKVTEKGKDVELRCDPISGHTALYWYRQSLGQGLEFLIYFQGNSAPDKSGLPSDRFSAERTGGSVSTLTIQRTQQEDSAVYLCASSFTGFSGNTIYFGEGSWLTVV.

CDR3 bases: TGTGCCAGCAGCCCTCAACCAGGGGGCGCTAATGAAAAACTGTTTTTT. It translates to CASSPQPGGANEKLFF. The J gene is TRBJ1-4, the V gene TRBV9; 8 nucleotides line up with TRBD1. The CDR3 runs 16 residues. Germline V gene data show CDR1 as SGDLS and CDR2 as YYNGEE. The J segment lost 3 bases and the V segment lost 4 bases, leaving 8 bases of the junction unmatched.

The rearrangement joins TRBV5-8 to TRBJ2-5; 7 bases are shared with TRBD1. The CDR3 contains 14 residues. The V segment lost 3 bases and the J segment 5 bases; nucleotides outside the gene matches: 7. Germline CDR1 is SGHTS and CDR2 is YDEGEE. The CDR3 nucleotides read TGTGCCAGCAGCTCTAACAGGGGTTCGGAGACCCAGTACTTC. Translation: CASSSNRGSETQYF. The variable domain in full, with the rest retrieved from reference TRBV5-8 and TRBJ2-5, is EAGVTQSPTHLIKTRGQQATLRCSPISGHTSVYWYQQALGLGLQFLLWYDEGEERNRGNFPPRFSGRQFPNYSSELNVNALELEDSALYLCASSSNRGSETQYFGPGTRLLVL.

The chain is built from TRBV7-2 and TRBJ1-5; D is ambiguous. The V and J ends lost 4 bases and 4 bases respectively, with 11 bases between them. This CDR3 is 14 amino acids long. Germline loops: CDR1 SGHTA, CDR2 FQGNSA. The CDR3 nucleotides are TGTGCCAGCAGCTCAACTTACCAAAATCAGCCCCAGCATTTT. Its protein is CASSSTYQNQPQHF.

The chain joins TRBV5-1 to TRBJ1-1; D not resolved. The CDR3 sequence is 14 residues long. The ends were cut back, 2 bases at V and 1 base at J, with 9 bases in the middle. Germline CDR1 reads SGHRS; CDR2 reads YFSETQ. The CDR3 DNA follows: TGCGCCAGCAGCTTTACGGGTGGGAACACTGAAGCTTTCTTT. Amino acids: CASSFTGGNTEAFF.

This clone was counted only a few times. V gene TRBV6-5 combines with J gene TRBJ1-2; TRBD1 agrees at 9 bases. The trim removed 4 bases at V and 7 bases at J, leaving 7 bases unmatched. Germline-derived CDR1 and CDR2 are MNHEY and SVGAGI. The CDR3 length is 14 residues. CDR3 DNA: TGTGCCAGCAGTTTCCAGGACAGGGGAGGTGGCTACACCTTC. This codes for CASSFQDRGGGYTF.

The chain uses TRBV7-3 and TRBJ2-1; D is possibly TRBD1 (6 bases). Between the trimmed V and J ends, which lost 2 bases and 7 bases, there was a span of 12 bases. Germline V gene sequence: CDR1 SGHTA, CDR2 FQGTGA. There are 14 residues in the CDR3. The CDR3 coding sequence is TGTGCCAGCAGCTTACCAACACAGGGAAATGAGCAGTTCTTC. Its protein is CASSLPTQGNEQFF.

This clone was seen a handful of times. The chain joins TRBV28 to TRBJ1-2; D not resolved. This CDR3 comprises 15 residues. CDR1 is MDHEN, CDR2 SYDVKM, per germline. The V end was cut by 5 bases, the J end by 2 bases, with 15 bases between. In nucleotides, the CDR3 is TGTGCCAGCAGTCCAGCCTCCCAGGCAAACTATGGCTACACCTTC. Protein: CASSPASQANYGYTF.

J is TRBJ1-6 and V is TRBV7-2, with D maybe TRBD1 (6 bases). Germline V CDR1 and CDR2: SGHTA, FQGNSA. The V gene lost 5 bases and the J gene lost 10 bases, with 18 bases spanning the gap. This CDR3 is built from 15 residues. This CDR3 reads CASSGGATWASPLHF. The CDR3, as DNA: TGTGCCAGCAGCGGGGGGGCAACATGGGCCTCACCCCTCCACTTT.

This clone has only one observation. The rearrangement uses TRBV7-8 and TRBJ1-4; perhaps TRBD1 as D (6 bases). V gave up 2 bases and J gave up 0 bases, with 22 bases separating them. The CDR3 runs to 20 residues. The germline V gene has CDR1 SGHVS and CDR2 FQNEAQ. For the CDR3, the DNA is TGTGCCAGCAGCTTAAGGGGGGGGGCAGGGGCCCTTGCAACTAATGAAAAACTGTTTTTT. Translating gives CASSLRGGAGALATNEKLFF. Complete variable domain (other parts from reference TRBV7-8 and TRBJ1-4): GAGVSQSPRYKVAKRGQDVALRCDPISGHVSLFWYQQALGQGPEFLTYFQNEAQLDKSGLPSDRFFAERPEGSVSTLKIQRTQQEDSAVYLCASSLRGGAGALATNEKLFFGSGTQLSVL.

V usage is TRBV29-1 and J usage is TRBJ2-7; 13 bases are a match to TRBD2. V lost 6 bases to trimming and J lost 0 bases; unmatched junction nucleotides: 2. The CDR3 length is 14 residues. From germline, CDR1 is SQVTM and CDR2 ANQGSEA. CDR3 residues: CSVTSGGSSYEQYF. The CDR3 nucleotides are TGCAGCGTGACTAGCGGGGGGAGCTCCTACGAGCAGTACTTC.

The J gene is TRBJ1-5, the V gene TRBV30; 8 bases agree with TRBD1. Germline V gene sequence: CDR1 GTSNPN, CDR2 SVGIG (reference sequence). The CDR3 covers 16 residues. The V segment lost 0 bases and the J segment 4 bases; nucleotides outside the gene matches: 8. The chain's CDR3 is CAWSVFGQGGNQPQHF. The CDR3 coding sequence is TGTGCCTGGAGTGTTTTTGGACAGGGCGGGAATCAGCCCCAGCATTTT. Filled out from reference TRBV30 and TRBJ1-5, the complete variable domain reads SQTIHQWPATLVQPVGSPLSLECTVEGTSNPNLYWYRQAAGRGLQLLFYSVGIGQISSEVPQNLSASRPQDRQFILSSKKLLLSDSGFYLCAWSVFGQGGNQPQHFGDGTRLSIL.

V gene TRBV7-9 combines with J gene TRBJ1-6; no reliable D call. Germline lookup yields CDR1 SEHNR and CDR2 FQNEAQ (reference sequence). Trimming took 4 bases from V and 3 from J, leaving 4 bases between them. This CDR3 is built from 13 residues. For the CDR3, the DNA is TGTGCCAGCAGCTCCAACTATAATTCACCCCTCCACTTT. This codes for CASSSNYNSPLHF. Filled out from reference TRBV7-9 and TRBJ1-6, the complete variable domain reads DTGVSQNPRHKITKRGQNVTFRCDPISEHNRLYWYRQTLGQGPEFLTYFQNEAQLEKSRLLSDRFSAERPKGSFSTLEIQRTEQGDSAMYLCASSSNYNSPLHFGNGTRLTVT.